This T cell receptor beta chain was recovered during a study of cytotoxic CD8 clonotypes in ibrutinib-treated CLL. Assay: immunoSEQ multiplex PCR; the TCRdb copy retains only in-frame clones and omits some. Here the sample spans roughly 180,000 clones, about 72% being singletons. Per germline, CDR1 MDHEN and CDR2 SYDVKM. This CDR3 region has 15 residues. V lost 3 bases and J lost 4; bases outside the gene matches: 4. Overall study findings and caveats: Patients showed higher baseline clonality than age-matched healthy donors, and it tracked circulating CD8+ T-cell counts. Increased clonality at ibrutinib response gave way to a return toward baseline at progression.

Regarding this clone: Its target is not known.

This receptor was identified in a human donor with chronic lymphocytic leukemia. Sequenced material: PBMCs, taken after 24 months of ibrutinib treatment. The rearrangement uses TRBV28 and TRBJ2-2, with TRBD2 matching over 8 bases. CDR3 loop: CASSLAGGGTGELFF. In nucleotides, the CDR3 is TGTGCCAGCAGTTTGGCGGGAGGAGGCACCGGGGAGCTGTTTTTT.